One and the same sample provided the 3 T cell receptor beta chains below, sequenced in a study of shared clonotypes between healthy human individuals. The protocol was immunoSEQ multiplex PCR, while the TCRdb copy is restricted to in-frame clones and leaves out a portion. The sample holds fewer than 400,000 clones; about 74% are singletons and the top ten take about a tenth. Sequencing input: memory CD4+ T cells sorted from blood. Stated subset: CD45RA-negative fraction. The receptors come from a man aged 25-45 years in good health.

The chain uses TRBV5-6 and TRBJ1-3; D is ambiguous. Germline V gene data show CDR1 as SGHDT and CDR2 as YYEEEE. V lost 0 bases and J lost 0, with 10 bases in between. The CDR3 extends over 16 amino acids. Written as DNA, the CDR3 is TGTGCCAGCAGCTTGGGGCAGCTCTCCTCTGGAAACACCATATATTTT. This translates into CASSLGQLSSGNTIYF.

CDR3 nucleotide sequence: TGTGCCATCAGTGAGTTAGCGGGAGGGCGAGACGAGCAGTACTTC. This encodes CAISELAGGRDEQYF. V and J are TRBV10-3 and TRBJ2-7; 11 nucleotides line up with TRBD2. The CDR3 runs 15 residues. With V trimmed by 1 base and J by 5 bases, 4 bases remained unmatched. Per germline, CDR1 ENHRY and CDR2 SYGVKD.

The gene calls are TRBV11-2 and TRBJ2-5; unclear D gene. CDR1 and CDR2 from the germline V gene are SGHAT and FQNNGV. CDR3 length equals 16 residues. Deletions cut 3 bases from V and 5 bases from J, with 19 bases between. CDR3 protein: CASSLGMAPVGETQYF. CDR3 DNA: TGTGCCAGCAGCTTGGGTATGGCGCCCGTGGGGGAGACCCAGTACTTC.